The sequence of this T cell receptor (beta chain) was determined in a study of T cells in Graves' hyperthyroidism and ophthalmopathy. Authors of the study amplified TCR beta CDR3 regions from RNA transcripts. An initial round of RT-PCR targeting the TCR CDR3 relied on the HTBI primer set. MiXCR, applied by TCRdb to the multiplex PCR reads, yields one record per CDR3 protein. Of about 530,000 distinct CDR3 sequences listed, roughly a sixth are singletons. The sequence was obtained from a woman aged 18-29 years with Graves' ophthalmopathy. Sequencing input: blood.

CDR3 sequence (DNA): TGTGCCAGCAGCGGATCAGGGAACTTCTATAATTCACCCCTCCACTTT. Amino acid sequence: CASSGSGNFYNSPLHF. The chain couples TRBV7-9 to TRBJ1-6; the D gene is possibly TRBD1 (5 bases). Deletions cut 5 bases from V and 3 bases from J, with 14 bases between. Looked up from germline, CDR1 is SEHNR and CDR2 is FQNEAQ (reference sequence). The CDR3 spans 16 residues.